These T cell receptor beta chains were read from a single sample in a study of Ad26.COV2.S vaccination and SARS-CoV-2 variants. Assay used: immunoSEQ multiplex PCR; TCRdb lists only in-frame clones, some missing. In the table there are 360,000 or so clones, around 90% of which are singletons. The source material was peripheral blood, sampled in a trial of Ad26.COV2.S vaccine versus placebo. These receptors were collected from a person aged 18-60 years who received the Ad26.COV2.S COVID-19 vaccine or a placebo. Each CDR3 is given with its conserved first and last residue. A D gene is named only where the DNA matches it firmly. The listing skips clone size in some rows; elsewhere it reads once, few, many or a size class.

.,14,TRBD2,TRBJ2-3,TRBV30,TGTGCCTACCTGGGGACTAGCGGCACAGATACGCAGTATTTT,CAYLGTSGTDTQYF
.,13,.,TRBJ2-7,TRBV21-1,TGTGCCAGGAATCGGCAGGGAGTCGCCGAGCAGTACTTC,CARNRQGVAEQYF
.,13,.,TRBJ2-7,TRBV9,TGTGCCAGCAGCGTGGGGGACCCCTACGAGCAGTACTTC,CASSVGDPYEQYF
few,14,TRBD1,TRBJ1-2,TRBV7-9,TGTGCCAGCAGCCCGGGACAGACTAACTATGGCTACACCTTC,CASSPGQTNYGYTF
.,13,.,TRBJ2-3,TRBV10-3,TGTGCCATCATGTCGGGCCGCACAGATACGCAGTATTTT,CAIMSGRTDTQYF
.,12,.,TRBJ2-7,TRBV3-1/TRBV3-2,TGTGCCAGCAGCTTCAGCCCTGGCGAGCAGTACTTC,CASSFSPGEQYF
.,12,.,TRBJ2-3,TRBV3-1/TRBV3-2,TGTGCCAGCAGCCAAGGGACAGATACGCAGTATTTT,CASSQGTDTQYF
.,12,.,TRBJ1-1,TRBV30,TGTGCCTGGACCGTGGGGGGCATGAAATCTTTCTTT,CAWTVGGMKSFF
.,14,.,TRBJ2-2,TRBV29-1,TGCAGCGTTGAGTGGTACCTGAACACCGGGGAGCTGTTTTTT,CSVEWYLNTGELFF
.,16,.,TRBJ1-5,TRBV7-2,TGTGCCAGCACGAACCACTCGGGCAGTCCTAATCAGCCCCAGCATTTT,CASTNHSGSPNQPQHF
once,15,TRBD2,TRBJ2-1,TRBV6-2/TRBV6-3,TGTGCCAGCAGTTACGAGCGGGGTTCCTACAATGAGCAGTTCTTC,CASSYERGSYNEQFF
many,13,.,TRBJ2-1,TRBV7-2,TGTGCCAGCAGTACGGGACCTCGTGGTGAGCAGTTCTTC,CASSTGPRGEQFF
.,15,.,TRBJ2-1,TRBV5-1,TGCGCCAGCAGCTTACCGGGACACCTATACAATGAGCAGTTCTTC,CASSLPGHLYNEQFF
.,12,.,TRBJ1-1,TRBV18,TGTGCCAGCTCACTTATGAACACTGAAGCTTTCTTT,CASSLMNTEAFF
.,14,.,TRBJ1-4,TRBV19,TGTGCCAGTAGGCCGACCCCAACTAATGAAAAACTGTTTTTT,CASRPTPTNEKLFF
.,16,TRBD1,TRBJ1-2,TRBV7-9,TGTGCCAGCAGCTCCTACGGGACAGGGGTTTTTTATGGCTACACCTTC,CASSSYGTGVFYGYTF
.,15,TRBD1,TRBJ2-5,TRBV5-4,TGTGCCAGCAGCCTCGGGACAGGGGTTCAAGAGACCCAGTACTTC,CASSLGTGVQETQYF